A single sample is the source of the 24 T cell receptor beta chains below, sequenced in a study of tissue T cells after allogeneic stem cell transplantation (dated by TCRdb to between 2021 and 2023). Interpreted using the paper, the time point label stands for: mouse harvest day 14 after allogeneic transplant. Mouse grafts combined 10^7 T-cell-depleted bone marrow cells with 10^6 splenic CD5+ T cells, given via tail vein injection. Library generation was performed with the immunoSEQ multiplex PCR assay. TCRdb took over this immuneACCESS table, retaining in-frame rearrangements with V and J assigned. Such tables are incomplete; in checked studies, under half of the missing clones stem from an unresolved V gene, and the remainder is unexplained. A total of about 2,600 clones appear in this sample, about half of them only once. The ten biggest clones cover approximately 14% of the sample. Sequencing used gut tissue. The receptors originated from a female BALB/c mouse given C57BL/6 T cells with graft-versus-host disease after an allogeneic hematopoietic cell transplant.

Details on this clone: Gene labels here are mouse ones. The read halts 1 residue ahead of the CDR3 end, with the missing end drawn from the germline J gene. The rearrangement links TRBV3 to TRBJ1-3; D remains unclear. V lost 1 base and J lost 0, with 7 bases in between. The CDR3 has 15 amino acids. Per the germline V gene, CDR1 is SNHLY and CDR2 is FYNGKV (reference sequence). The CDR3 is CASSLDGNSGNTLYF. The CDR3 DNA, read in part, is TGTGCCAGCAGCTTAGACGGGAATTCTGGAAATACGCTCTAT.

This clone has only one observation. Mouse gene names apply. The read halts 1 residue ahead of the CDR3 end, with the missing end drawn from the germline J gene. The chain uses TRBV12-1 and TRBJ1-4, with a possible D match to TRBD1 (6 bases). Per the germline V gene, CDR1 is SGHSN and CDR2 is HYEKVE. Deletions cut 4 bases from V and 4 bases from J, with 9 bases between. This CDR3 is 13 amino acids long. CDR3 loop: CASSRDINERLFF. The CDR3 DNA, read in part, is TGTGCCAGCTCCCGGGACATCAACGAAAGATTATTT.

Details on this clone: Gene names are mouse gene names. Read data end 1 residue before the CDR3 end; the end is taken from the germline J gene. This chain joins TRBV14 and TRBJ2-1; the match to TRBD2 covers 9 bases. This CDR3 spans 14 amino acids. Germline CDR1 is SGHDT and CDR2 is FRDEAV. V lost 2 bases, J lost 4 bases, and 1 base stayed unmatched. The sequenced CDR3 bases are TGTGCCAGCAGTTTAGACTGGGGGTATGCTGAGCAGTTC. The encoded protein is CASSLDWGYAEQF. The full-length CDR3 reads as CASSLDWGYAEQFF.

Worth noting for this clone: Mouse germline and gene names are used. Read sequence stops 1 residue before the CDR3 end, and the germline J gene provides the missing end. The rearrangement uses TRBV26 and TRBJ1-1, with a tentative D call TRBD1 (6 bases). Trimming removed 3 bases from V and 4 bases from J, with 9 bases in between. The CDR3 contains 13 residues. Germline V gives CDR1 KGHPV, CDR2 FQNQEV (reference sequence). This CDR3 is CASSLIRGTEVFF. The covered CDR3 bases are TGTGCCAGCAGTCTAATCAGGGGCACAGAAGTCTTC.

As to this clone: Gene names and germline refer to mouse. CDR3 DNA, as far as it was read: TGTGCCAGCAGTGGGGGACAGGGGGGCTATGAACAGTAC. Translated: CASSGGQGGYEQY. The CDR3 in full is CASSGGQGGYEQYF. The J gene is TRBJ2-7, the V gene TRBV13-3; 11 bases are a match to TRBD1. The read falls 1 residue short of the CDR3 end, and the missing part is taken from the germline J gene. CDR3 length: 14 amino acids. The J segment lost 3 bases and the V segment lost 3 bases, leaving 2 bases of the junction unmatched. Germline lookup yields CDR1 NNHDY and CDR2 SYVADS.

A word on this clone: The listed genes are named as in mouse. The CDR3 reads CASSFRGNTEVFF. Partial CDR3 DNA: TGTGCAAGCAGCTTCAGGGGGAACACAGAAGTCTTC. The chain employs TRBV16 and TRBJ1-1; D is perhaps TRBD1 (6 bases). The observed sequence ends 1 residue before the CDR3 terminus, with the missing tail filled in from the germline J gene. The CDR3 covers 13 residues. Germline V gives CDR1 SGHSA, CDR2 FRNQAP. V lost 3 bases and J lost 1, with 6 bases in between.

Worth noting for this clone: Germline and genes: mouse. The sequence runs out 1 residue before the end of the CDR3; the remainder is reconstructed from the germline J gene. The rearrangement joins TRBV23 to TRBJ2-4; TRBD1 is the table's D call, not checked against the DNA. CDR1 is KGHTA, CDR2 FQNQQP, per germline. There are 13 residues in the CDR3. The part of the CDR3 DNA that was read is TGCTCCAGCAGCCACAGTAGTCAAAACACCTTGTAC. Residues: CSSSHSSQNTLY. The entire CDR3 protein is CSSSHSSQNTLYF.

Of note for this clone: Each gene name is a mouse one. The CDR3 bases that were read are TGCACCTGCAGTGCAGTAGGCAATTCTGGAAATACGCTCTAT. Translation: CTCSAVGNSGNTLY. The full CDR3 sequence reads CTCSAVGNSGNTLYF. The chain employs TRBV1 and TRBJ1-3, with unresolved D. Read data end 1 residue before the CDR3 end; the end is taken from the germline J gene. The CDR3 runs 15 residues. Trimming took off 1 base at V and 0 bases at J, with 7 bases between the two ends. Germline V gene data show CDR1 as NSQYPW and CDR2 as LRSPGD (reference sequence).

Notes on this clone: Gene names and germline match the mouse. The CDR3 is cut off 1 residue early in the read; its end comes from the germline J gene. The chain is built from TRBV16 and TRBJ2-5; D possibly uses TRBD1 or TRBD2 (5 bases each). Germline CDR1 and CDR2: SGHSA and FRNQAP. This CDR3 spans 14 amino acids. V gave up 0 bases and J gave up 2 bases, with 6 bases separating them. The sequenced part of the CDR3 DNA is TGTGCAAGCAGCTTAGAGGGGGTCCAAGACACCCAGTAC. Translation gives CASSLEGVQDTQY. The entire CDR3 reads CASSLEGVQDTQYF.

Regarding this clone: Gene names refer to mouse genes. The read falls 1 residue short of the CDR3 end, and the missing part is taken from the germline J gene. V usage is TRBV3 and J usage is TRBJ2-7, with 9 positions matching TRBD2. The CDR3 covers 15 residues. In germline, CDR1 is SNHLY, CDR2 FYNGKV (reference sequence). Trimming took 1 base from V and 6 from J; bases not matched to a gene: 7. The sequenced part of the CDR3 DNA is TGTGCCAGCAGCTTAGACTGGGGGGCGATTGGTGAACAGTAC. Its protein is CASSLDWGAIGEQY. The complete CDR3 protein is CASSLDWGAIGEQYF.

As for this clone: The genes are named according to mouse. The read ends 1 residue before the CDR3 terminus; that terminus is restored from the germline J gene. The chain uses TRBV3 and TRBJ2-7; 7 bases align to TRBD1. J lost 7 bases, V lost 5 bases, and 8 bases had no gene match. There are 13 residues in the CDR3. Germline CDR1 and CDR2: SNHLY and FYNGKV (reference sequence). CDR3 DNA (partial): TGTGCCAGCAGCCTCCGGGACAGTGGGGAACAGTAC. It is translated as CASSLRDSGEQY. The full CDR3 reads CASSLRDSGEQYF.

By sample fraction, this clone is large. Gene labels here are mouse ones. The read terminates 1 residue ahead of where the CDR3 ends, so the germline J gene completes it. The chain carries TRBV3 and TRBJ2-1; D is unclear. Trimming stripped 4 bases from V and 7 bases from J, with 8 bases between. CDR3 length: 12 residues. Germline V gene data show CDR1 as SNHLY and CDR2 as FYNGKV (reference sequence). The CDR3 DNA, read in part, is TGTGCCAGCAGCTCCTCGGAGGCTGAGCAGTTC. It specifies CASSSSEAEQF. Given in full, the CDR3 is CASSSSEAEQFF.

Concerning this clone itself: Genes and germline are mouse. The DNA ends 1 residue before the CDR3 does, and the rest of the CDR3 is filled in from the germline J gene. V and J are TRBV13-1 and TRBJ2-7, with 9 bases lining up with TRBD2. This CDR3 has 14 residues. CDR1 and CDR2 (germline): NSHNY, SYGAGN. After removal of 3 bases from V and 0 bases from J, the junction contained 1 base not matched to a gene. Here the CDR3 reads CASSAGGDSYEQYF. CDR3 DNA (partial): TGTGCCAGCAGTGCTGGGGGGGACTCCTATGAACAGTAC.

A note on this clone: Genes and germline come from the mouse. The observed sequence ends 1 residue before the CDR3 terminus, with the missing tail filled in from the germline J gene. V gene TRBV13-2 combines with J gene TRBJ2-2; 10 nucleotides agree with TRBD1. The V gene end was trimmed by 0 bases and the J gene end by 7 bases; junction bases not matched to a gene: 3. The CDR3 has 15 residues. Germline V gene data show CDR1 as NNHNN and CDR2 as SYGAGS (reference sequence). CDR3 bases read: TGTGCCAGCGGTGATGGTGGGACAGGGGACGGGCAGCTCTAC. As protein: CASGDGGTGDGQLY. The complete CDR3 reads CASGDGGTGDGQLYF.

Regarding this clone: The genes and germline here are from mouse. The read is 1 residue too short to cover the CDR3 end, so that end is filled in from the germline J gene. V gene TRBV14 combines with J gene TRBJ1-3, with D unclear. Trimming pared 2 bases from V and 0 bases from J, leaving 9 bases between. This CDR3 has 15 residues. CDR1 and CDR2 (germline): SGHDT, FRDEAV. The CDR3: CASSLGGYSGNTLYF. The CDR3 DNA, read in part, is TGTGCCAGCAGTTTAGGAGGGTATTCTGGAAATACGCTCTAT.

With respect to this clone: These gene names are mouse names. The read terminates 1 residue before the CDR3 end, so the remaining end is supplied by the germline J gene. This rearrangement joins TRBV26 to TRBJ1-6; D not resolved. TRBJ1-6 carries the ORF label, with uncertain function. This CDR3 has 12 amino acids. Germline values: CDR1 KGHPV, CDR2 FQNQEV (reference sequence). Trimming took off 7 bases at V and 4 bases at J, with 5 bases between the two ends. CDR3 bases read: TGTGCCAGCAAACAATATAATTCGCCCCTCTAC. The encoded protein is CASKQYNSPLY. The whole CDR3 protein is CASKQYNSPLYF.

This clone was detected a few times. Mouse germline and gene names are used. The CDR3 spells CASSLSPGDANTEVFF. The part of the CDR3 DNA that was read is TGTGCCAGCAGTCTGTCTCCAGGAGATGCAAACACAGAAGTCTTC. The chain combines TRBV26 with TRBJ1-1; D remains unclear. Sequencing ends 1 residue short of the CDR3 end; the germline J gene provides the rest. V lost 0 bases and J lost 0, with 11 bases in between. The CDR3 contains 16 residues. The germline V gene encodes CDR1 KGHPV and CDR2 FQNQEV (reference sequence).

A word on this clone: Gene names are the mouse ones. The DNA ends 1 residue before the CDR3 does, and the rest of the CDR3 is filled in from the germline J gene. The chain carries TRBV13-3 and TRBJ1-4; TRBD1 matches 10 bases. The J segment lost 2 bases and the V segment lost 4 bases, leaving 2 bases of the junction unmatched. The CDR3 loop spans 15 amino acids. Germline lookup yields CDR1 NNHDY and CDR2 SYVADS. This CDR3 is CASSPGQGSNERLFF. CDR3 bases read: TGTGCCAGCAGTCCGGGACAGGGGTCCAACGAAAGATTATTT.

As to this clone: Gene names denote mouse genes. The sequenced fragment ends 1 residue before the CDR3 boundary, so the rest is inferred from the germline J gene. The chain combines TRBV16 with TRBJ2-3; the D is unclear. CDR1 SGHSA and CDR2 FRNQAP come from the germline V gene. The germline V and J ends were trimmed by 1 base and 0 bases, with 5 bases remaining between them. The CDR3 is made up of 14 amino acids. The CDR3 protein is CASSLASSAETLYF. Partial CDR3 DNA: TGTGCAAGCAGCTTAGCCAGTAGTGCAGAAACGCTGTAT.

With regard to this clone: Germline and genes here are mouse. Read sequence stops 1 residue before the CDR3 end, and the germline J gene provides the missing end. The V and J genes are TRBV12-2 and TRBJ2-1; TRBD2 matches 8 bases. This CDR3 comprises 14 residues. Losses at the gene ends were 0 bases for V and 6 bases for J; bases not matched to a gene: 3. Per germline, CDR1 SGHLS and CDR2 HYDKME. CDR3 region: CASSLVTGVAEQFF. The sequenced part of the CDR3 DNA is TGTGCCAGCTCTCTCGTGACTGGGGTTGCTGAGCAGTTC.

Only one count was recorded for this clone. Genes and germline come from the mouse. The CDR3 DNA, read in part, is TGTGCCCGCTACCGGGACAACTATGCTGAGCAGTTC. It yields the protein CARYRDNYAEQF. The whole CDR3 protein reads CARYRDNYAEQFF. The J gene is TRBJ2-1, the V gene TRBV13-1, with D perhaps matching TRBD1 or TRBD2 (5 bases each). The read is 1 residue too short to cover the CDR3 end, so that end is filled in from the germline J gene. This CDR3 region has 13 residues. The germline V gene has CDR1 NSHNY and CDR2 SYGAGN. V was cut by 10 bases and J by 1 base, with 12 bases left in between.

For this clone: Gene names and germline refer to mouse. The read terminates 1 residue ahead of where the CDR3 ends, so the germline J gene completes it. The chain employs TRBV24 and TRBJ1-4; tentative D call: TRBD1 (5 bases). From germline, CDR1 is KGHTA and CDR2 FRNEEI. The CDR3 runs 15 residues. The ends were cut back, 3 bases at V and 0 bases at J, with 8 bases in the middle. The sequenced part of the CDR3 DNA is TGTGCCAGCAGTCTCGGACATCTTTCCAACGAAAGATTATTT. It codes for CASSLGHLSNERLF. The CDR3 reads in full as CASSLGHLSNERLFF.

About this clone: Germline and genes here are mouse. The CDR3 end is not reached by the read, which stops 1 residue before it; the germline J gene fills it in. V usage is TRBV12-2 and J usage is TRBJ1-6; no clear D gene. TRBJ1-6 is given ORF status, its function remaining uncertain. The ends were cut back, 3 bases at V and 4 bases at J, with 9 bases in the middle. CDR1 is SGHLS and CDR2 is HYDKME in the germline V gene. The CDR3 is made up of 14 amino acids. The CDR3 region is CASSATYYNSPLYF. CDR3 bases read: TGTGCCAGCTCTGCGACATATTATAATTCGCCCCTCTAC.

As for this clone: All gene names here are mouse names. From the germline J gene comes the end of the CDR3, since the read stops 1 residue before it. The V call is TRBV5, the J call TRBJ1-3; 7 bases match TRBD1. The CDR3 is 15 residues long. The ends lost 4 bases at V and 0 bases at J; junction bases unmatched: 3. CDR1 is LGHNA, CDR2 YNLKQL, per germline (reference sequence). The CDR3 bases that were read are TGTGCCAGCAGCCCGGACAGGTATTCTGGAAATACGCTCTAT. It encodes CASSPDRYSGNTLY. The whole CDR3 protein reads CASSPDRYSGNTLYF.